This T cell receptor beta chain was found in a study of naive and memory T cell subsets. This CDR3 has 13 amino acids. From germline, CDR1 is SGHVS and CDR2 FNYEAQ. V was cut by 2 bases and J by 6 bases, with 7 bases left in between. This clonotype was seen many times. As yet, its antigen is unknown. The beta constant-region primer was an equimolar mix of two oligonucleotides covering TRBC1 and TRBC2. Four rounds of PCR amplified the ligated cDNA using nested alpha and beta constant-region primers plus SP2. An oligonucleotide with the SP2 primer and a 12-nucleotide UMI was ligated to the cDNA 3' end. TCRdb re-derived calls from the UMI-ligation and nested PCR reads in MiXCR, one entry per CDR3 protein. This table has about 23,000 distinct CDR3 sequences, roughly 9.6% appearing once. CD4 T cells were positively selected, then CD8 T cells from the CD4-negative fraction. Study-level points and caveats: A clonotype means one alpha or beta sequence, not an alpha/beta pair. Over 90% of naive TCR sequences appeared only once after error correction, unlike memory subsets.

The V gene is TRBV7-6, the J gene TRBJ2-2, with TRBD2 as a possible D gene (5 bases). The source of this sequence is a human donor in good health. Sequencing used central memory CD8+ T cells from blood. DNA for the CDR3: TGTGCCAGCAGCTTATCAGCGGCCGGGGAGCTGTTTTTT. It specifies CASSLSAAGELFF.